The 4 T cell receptor beta chains in this list originate from one sample, sequenced in a study of OX40 agonist ivuxolimab in advanced cancers. Sequenced by immunoSEQ multiplex PCR; TCRdb stores in-frame clones only, minus some. This table holds some 100,000 clones, about nine tenths found once. Sequencing was performed on CD4+ or CD8+ T cells sorted from blood, taken in a trial of the OX40 agonist ivuxolimab. The receptors were gathered from an adult with an advanced solid tumor such as melanoma, head and neck, liver or kidney cancer.

V and J are TRBV6-1 and TRBJ1-5; the match to TRBD1 covers 7 bases. CDR1 is MNHNS and CDR2 is SASEGT in the germline V gene. The CDR3 spans 17 residues. Trimming removed 3 bases from V and 4 bases from J; junction bases left unmatched: 12. The CDR3 here is CASSDNPAAGGNQPQHF. In DNA form, the CDR3 reads TGTGCCAGCAGTGACAACCCCGCGGCAGGGGGGAATCAGCCCCAGCATTTT.

V gene TRBV7-2 combines with J gene TRBJ2-3, with 8 bases aligning to TRBD2. This CDR3 has 16 residues. V lost 5 bases, J lost 0 bases, and 7 bases stayed unmatched. CDR1 SGHTA and CDR2 FQGNSA come from the germline V gene. The CDR3 DNA sequence: TGTGCCAGCAGCCCCGGGACTAGTCCTAGCACAGATACGCAGTATTTT. Translated, it gives CASSPGTSPSTDTQYF. Together with reference TRBV7-2 and TRBJ2-3, the CDR3 gives the full variable domain: GAGVSQSPSNKVTEKGKDVELRCDPISGHTALYWYRQSLGQGLEFLIYFQGNSAPDKSGLPSDRFSAERTGGSVSTLTIQRTQQEDSAVYLCASSPGTSPSTDTQYFGPGTRLTVL.

The chain joins TRBV27 to TRBJ1-1; D remains ambiguous. Germline loops: CDR1 MNHEY, CDR2 SMNVEV (reference sequence). V was cut by 2 bases and J by 1 base, with 5 bases left in between. This CDR3 has 13 amino acids. This chain's CDR3 is CASSLLTNTEAFF. As DNA, the CDR3 is TGTGCCAGCAGTTTACTCACGAACACTGAAGCTTTCTTT.

V gene TRBV5-1 combines with J gene TRBJ2-3, with D possibly matching TRBD2 (5 bases). Germline V CDR1 and CDR2: SGHRS, YFSETQ. The ends were cut back, 4 bases at V and 2 bases at J, with 11 bases in the middle. The CDR3 runs to 14 residues. The CDR3 protein is CASSATTPTDTQYF. CDR3 coding DNA: TGCGCCAGCAGCGCGACTACCCCCACAGATACGCAGTATTTT.